This TCR beta chain stems from a study of cytomegalovirus exposure and HLA in healthy donors. Study-wide results and caveats: Productive status was seen about 87% or about 30% of the time for most TCR beta V segments in an earlier analysis. In the analysis, some V segments, TRBV6-2 and TRBV6-3 included, were excluded as indistinguishable. Highly shared variants forming one cluster were likely a sequencing artifact.

Remarks on this clone: What it binds is not known.

Germline V gene data show CDR1 as SGHRS and CDR2 as YFSETQ. The V and J ends lost 3 bases and 3 bases respectively, with 7 bases between them. The CDR3 runs 12 residues. Amplification used 60 Vbeta primers and 13 Jbeta primers. Measured with immunoSEQ multiplex PCR; TCRdb has only the in-frame clones, and not every one. The table includes fewer than 200,000 clones, roughly 80% detected once. What was sequenced was PBMCs. The source of this sequence is a woman aged 18-35 years in good health and CMV-seronegative. This chain uses TRBV5-1 with TRBJ2-7; unclear D gene. The CDR3 DNA sequence: TGCGCCAGCAGCTCGAACTACTACGAGCAGTACTTC. Amino acid sequence: CASSSNYYEQYF.